This T cell receptor beta chain was captured by sequencing in a study of PD-L1 blockade in urothelial cancer. Study summary: Prior chemotherapy regimens per patient numbered 0 to 3. There were a median of approximately 140,000 T cells in blood samples.

Sequencing used immunoSEQ multiplex PCR; TCRdb keeps in-frame clones, though not all of them. Here the sample spans 85,000 to 90,000 clones, about 90% being singletons. As for time point: pretreatment peripheral blood. Patients had urothelial carcinoma that was locally advanced or metastatic. CDR3 length: 16 amino acids. Germline CDR1 is KGHSH and CDR2 is LQKENI. Trimming took 3 bases from V and 3 from J, leaving 15 bases between them. The sequences come from PBMCs, collected around atezolizumab (anti-PD-L1) treatment. V and J are TRBV18 and TRBJ1-5; tentative D call: TRBD1 (6 bases). The clonotype was recovered from a woman older than 75 with urothelial cancer. In nucleotides, the CDR3 is TGTGCCAGCTCACCGGGAGGGGGGCACGTCAATCAGCCCCAGCATTTT. Translation gives CASSPGGGHVNQPQHF.